This T cell receptor (beta chain) is from a study of blood T cells in healthy people across ages. The second PCR ran about 6 to 11 cycles with a sample-barcoded 5' primer and J-beta primers. A single record per CDR3 protein comes from TCRdb applying MiXCR to the 5' RACE reads. The sample holds 1,800,000 or so distinct CDR3 sequences, 35% to 50% seen once. V was clipped by 8 bases and J by 3 bases; unmatched bases: 14. This CDR3 contains 15 residues. CDR1 and CDR2 from the germline V gene are DFQATT and SNEGSKA (reference sequence). This clonotype turned up a few times. The rearrangement joins TRBV20-1 to TRBJ2-7; TRBD1 aligns across 9 bases. Specimen: blood. This clonotype originated in a human donor in good health. DNA for the CDR3: TGCAGTTCCCAAAAAGGGGGGACAGGGTTCTACGAGCAGTACTTC. Translating it yields CSSQKGGTGFYEQYF.